Below, 10 T cell receptor beta chains from the same sample are listed, as sequenced in a study of T cell responses to AZD1222 COVID-19 vaccine. The protocol was immunoSEQ multiplex PCR, while the TCRdb copy is restricted to in-frame clones and leaves out a portion. The table records 150,000 or so clones, roughly nine tenths of them present only once. This sample comprised peripheral blood, obtained 28 days after the second AZD1222 dose. These receptors came from an adult who received the AZD1222 COVID-19 vaccine.

V gene TRBV25-1 combines with J gene TRBJ1-2; D ambiguous. Germline V gene lookup returns CDR1 MGHDK and CDR2 SYGVNS. The CDR3 is 14 residues long. The V and J ends lost 3 bases and 8 bases respectively, with 16 bases between them. CDR3 sequence: CASSDPLTSGGYTF. As DNA, the CDR3 is TGTGCCAGCAGTGACCCCCTGACCTCGGGCGGCTACACCTTC.

This clone was seen only a few times. The rearrangement links TRBV6-5 to TRBJ1-2; 9 bases align to TRBD1. Germline CDR1 and CDR2: MNHEY and SVGAGI. The CDR3 has 15 residues. V trimming: 8 bases; J trimming: 3 bases; junction bases outside the gene matches: 10. The DNA of the CDR3 is TGTGCCAGCCCCCGGGGGGGACAGGGTGACTATGGCTACACCTTC. It codes for CASPRGGQGDYGYTF.

V gene TRBV27 combines with J gene TRBJ2-7; 14 bases line up with TRBD2. The CDR3 has 22 amino acids. The trim removed 2 bases at V and 4 bases at J, leaving 22 bases unmatched. The germline gives CDR1 MNHEY, CDR2 SMNVEV (reference sequence). Here the CDR3 DNA reads TGTGCCAGCAGTTTAGTGCCCCCGACTAGCGGGGGGGACGAACCACCAAAGTACGAGCAGTACTTC. Its translation: CASSLVPPTSGGDEPPKYEQYF.

The rearrangement links TRBV28 to TRBJ1-4; D is perhaps TRBD1 (5 bases). The CDR3 is 15 residues long. The germline V gene has CDR1 MDHEN and CDR2 SYDVKM. The ends were cut back, 8 bases at V and 2 bases at J, with 15 bases in the middle. The CDR3 is CASGARVSTNEKLFF. CDR3 DNA: TGTGCCAGCGGGGCCAGGGTATCGACTAATGAAAAACTGTTTTTT.

The chain employs TRBV29-1 and TRBJ1-1; D uncertain. CDR1 is SQVTM, CDR2 ANQGSEA, per germline. V was shortened by 4 bases and J by 1 base, with 16 bases between the two germline ends. This CDR3 has 15 residues. The CDR3: CSVAGSRSGNTEAFF. In DNA, the CDR3 is TGCAGCGTTGCGGGCAGTAGAAGTGGGAACACTGAAGCTTTCTTT.

V is TRBV7-3 and J is TRBJ2-1, with 7 positions matching TRBD1. The V gene's germline CDR1 is SGHTA and CDR2 FQGTGA. The CDR3 consists of 12 residues. The V and J ends lost 5 bases and 10 bases, in that order; junction bases with no gene match: 5. CDR3 region: CASSTTDREQFF. The CDR3 DNA reads TGTGCCAGCAGCACGACGGACAGGGAGCAGTTCTTC.

The chain carries TRBV5-1 and TRBJ1-5; 7 bases map to TRBD1. Looked up from germline, CDR1 is SGHRS and CDR2 is YFSETQ. Trimming cost V 5 bases and J 0 bases; bases outside gene matches: 11. The CDR3 loop spans 17 amino acids. The CDR3 loop is CASSTPGQLYSNQPQHF. CDR3 bases: TGCGCCAGCAGTACACCGGGACAGCTTTATAGCAATCAGCCCCAGCATTTT.

This chain connects TRBV27 to TRBJ2-5; a possible D gene is TRBD2 (6 bases). This CDR3 comprises 14 residues. Germline values: CDR1 MNHEY, CDR2 SMNVEV (reference sequence). The V end lost 6 bases, the J end lost 4 bases, and 15 bases lay between the germline ends. CDR3 sequence reads: CASSPRRGGETQYF. The CDR3 DNA sequence: TGTGCCAGCAGCCCCCGGAGGGGTGGAGAGACCCAGTACTTC.

The chain links TRBV28 to TRBJ1-5, with TRBD1 matching over 12 bases. Trimming cost V 2 bases and J 1 base; bases outside gene matches: 3. Germline assignment: CDR1 MDHEN and CDR2 SYDVKM. The CDR3 extends over 17 amino acids. CDR3 nucleotides: TGTGCCAGCAGTTTAGGGGACAGGGGGCCGAGCAATCAGCCCCAGCATTTT. It specifies CASSLGDRGPSNQPQHF.

The V gene is TRBV29-1, the J gene TRBJ2-1; 12 bases are shared with TRBD2. The V gene's germline CDR1 is SQVTM and CDR2 ANQGSEA. With 7 bases clipped from V and 6 bases from J, the junction kept 19 bases outside the gene matches. The CDR3 totals 18 residues. CDR3 region: CSAQLWTSGVPDRNEQFF. CDR3 nucleotides: TGCAGCGCCCAGCTTTGGACTAGCGGGGTACCCGACCGCAATGAGCAGTTCTTC.